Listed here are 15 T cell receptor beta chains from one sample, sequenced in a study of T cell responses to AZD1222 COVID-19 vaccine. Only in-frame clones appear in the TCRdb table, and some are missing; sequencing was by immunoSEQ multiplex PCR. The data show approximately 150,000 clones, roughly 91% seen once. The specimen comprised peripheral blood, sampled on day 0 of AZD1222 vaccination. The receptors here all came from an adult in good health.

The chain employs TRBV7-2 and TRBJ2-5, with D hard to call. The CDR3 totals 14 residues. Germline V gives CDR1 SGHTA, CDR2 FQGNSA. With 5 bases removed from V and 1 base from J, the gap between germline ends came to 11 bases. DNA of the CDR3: TGTGCCAGCAGCATCCACTGGGCCCAAGAGACCCAGTACTTC. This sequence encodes CASSIHWAQETQYF.

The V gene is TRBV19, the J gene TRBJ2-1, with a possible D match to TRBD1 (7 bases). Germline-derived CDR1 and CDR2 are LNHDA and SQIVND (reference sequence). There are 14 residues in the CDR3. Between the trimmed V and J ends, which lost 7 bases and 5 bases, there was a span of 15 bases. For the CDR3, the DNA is TGTGCCAGTAAGAGGACAGGCGGGGACAATGAGCAGTTCTTC. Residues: CASKRTGGDNEQFF.

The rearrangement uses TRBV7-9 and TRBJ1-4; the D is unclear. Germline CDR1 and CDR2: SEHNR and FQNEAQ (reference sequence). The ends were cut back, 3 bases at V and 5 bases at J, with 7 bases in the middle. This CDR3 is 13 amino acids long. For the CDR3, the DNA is TGTGCCAGCAGCTTTTACAGCAATGAAAAACTGTTTTTT. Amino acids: CASSFYSNEKLFF.

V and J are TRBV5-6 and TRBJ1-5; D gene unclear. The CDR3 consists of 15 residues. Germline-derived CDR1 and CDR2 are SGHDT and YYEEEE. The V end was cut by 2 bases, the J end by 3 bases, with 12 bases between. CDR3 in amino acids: CASSLSPRNNQPQHF. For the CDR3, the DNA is TGTGCCAGCAGCTTATCACCCAGAAACAATCAGCCCCAGCATTTT.

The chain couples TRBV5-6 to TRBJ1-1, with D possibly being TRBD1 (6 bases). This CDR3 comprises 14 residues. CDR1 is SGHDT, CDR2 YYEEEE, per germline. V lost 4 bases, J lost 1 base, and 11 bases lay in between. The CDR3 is CASSDRTANTEAFF. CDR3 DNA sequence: TGTGCCAGCAGCGACCGGACAGCGAACACTGAAGCTTTCTTT.

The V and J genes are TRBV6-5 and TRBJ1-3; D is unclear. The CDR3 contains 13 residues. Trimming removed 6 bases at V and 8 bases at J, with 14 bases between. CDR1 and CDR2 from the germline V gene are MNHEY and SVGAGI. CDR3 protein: CASSLWRGDTIYF. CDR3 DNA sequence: TGTGCCAGCAGCCTATGGAGAGGAGACACCATATATTTT.

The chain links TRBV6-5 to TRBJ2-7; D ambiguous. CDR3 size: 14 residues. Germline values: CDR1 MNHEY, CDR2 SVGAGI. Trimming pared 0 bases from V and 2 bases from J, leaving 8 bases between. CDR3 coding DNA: TGTGCCAGCAGTTACTCGGCCCGAACCTACGAGCAGTACTTC. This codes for CASSYSARTYEQYF.

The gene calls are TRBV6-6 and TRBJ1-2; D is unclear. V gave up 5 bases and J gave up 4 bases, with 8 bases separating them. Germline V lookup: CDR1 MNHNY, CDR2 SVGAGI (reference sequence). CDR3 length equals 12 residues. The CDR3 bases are TGTGCCAGCAGTATCGACGGCTATGGCTACACCTTC. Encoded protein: CASSIDGYGYTF.

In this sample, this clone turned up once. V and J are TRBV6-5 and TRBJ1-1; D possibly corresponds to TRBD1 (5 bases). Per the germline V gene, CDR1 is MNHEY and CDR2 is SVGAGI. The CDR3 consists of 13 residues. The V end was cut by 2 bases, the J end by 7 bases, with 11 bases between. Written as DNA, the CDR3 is TGTGCCAGCAGTTACGGGCTTGGGGGTGAAGCTTTCTTT. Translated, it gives CASSYGLGGEAFF.

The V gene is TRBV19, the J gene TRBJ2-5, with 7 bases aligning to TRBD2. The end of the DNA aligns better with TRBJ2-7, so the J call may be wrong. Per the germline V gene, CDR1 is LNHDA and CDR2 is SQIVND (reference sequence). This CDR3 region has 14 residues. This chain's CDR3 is CASSIGGSSYEQYF. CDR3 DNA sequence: TGTGCCAGTAGTATCGGGGGGAGCTCCTACGAGCAGTACTTC.

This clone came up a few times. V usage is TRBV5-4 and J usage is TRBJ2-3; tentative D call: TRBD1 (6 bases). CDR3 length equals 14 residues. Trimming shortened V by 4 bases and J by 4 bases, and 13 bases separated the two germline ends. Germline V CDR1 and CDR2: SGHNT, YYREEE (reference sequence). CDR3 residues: CASSTRSGADTQYF. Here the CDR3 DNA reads TGTGCCAGCAGCACCCGTTCAGGGGCAGATACGCAGTATTTT.

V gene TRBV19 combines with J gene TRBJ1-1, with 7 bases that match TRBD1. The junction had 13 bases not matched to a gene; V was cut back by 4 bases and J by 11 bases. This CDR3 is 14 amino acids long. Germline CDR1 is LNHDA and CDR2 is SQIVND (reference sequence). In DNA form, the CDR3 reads TGTGCCAGTAGTAAGGACAGGAAAGTGGATTTGGCTTTCTTT. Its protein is CASSKDRKVDLAFF.

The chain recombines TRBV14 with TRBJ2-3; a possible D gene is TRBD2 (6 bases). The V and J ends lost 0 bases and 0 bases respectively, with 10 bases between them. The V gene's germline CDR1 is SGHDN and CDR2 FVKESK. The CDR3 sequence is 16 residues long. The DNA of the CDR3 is TGTGCCAGCAGCCAAGATGCGCGGGGTAGCACAGATACGCAGTATTTT. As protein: CASSQDARGSTDTQYF.

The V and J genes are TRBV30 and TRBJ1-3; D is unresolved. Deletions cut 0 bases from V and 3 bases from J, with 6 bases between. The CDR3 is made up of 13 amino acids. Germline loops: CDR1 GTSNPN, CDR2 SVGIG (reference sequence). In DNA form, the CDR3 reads TGTGCCTGGAGTGTCGTGAGTGGAAACACCATATATTTT. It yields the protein CAWSVVSGNTIYF.

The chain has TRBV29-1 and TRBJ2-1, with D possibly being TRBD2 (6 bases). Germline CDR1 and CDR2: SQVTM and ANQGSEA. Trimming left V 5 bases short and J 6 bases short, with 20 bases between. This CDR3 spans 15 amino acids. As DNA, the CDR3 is TGCAGCGTTAGAAATCCGCGGGGAAGACTCAATGAGCAGTTCTTC. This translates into CSVRNPRGRLNEQFF.